This TCR beta chain comes out of a study of cytomegalovirus exposure and HLA in healthy donors. Study-level points and caveats: A few of the chains that were CMV-associated were confirmed in vitro to be specific for CMV antigens. Usually a TCR sequence was rare, but some public TCRs were found in many donors.

A roughly 120-subject validation cohort, separate from the 666-subject first cohort, supplied the donors. Profiled with immunoSEQ multiplex PCR; TCRdb holds only in-frame clones, not every one. Among roughly 65,000 clones, about 91% were seen once, and the ten largest hold about 3.2%. With regard to this clone: Its target is unknown.

What was sequenced was PBMCs. This TCR was recovered from a man aged 18-30 years in good health and CMV-seronegative.

The CDR3 bases are TGTGCCAGCAGCCAAGAAACAGGGGATTGGCGGAATCAGCCCCAGCATTTT. This encodes CASSQETGDWRNQPQHF. The gene calls are TRBV4-2 and TRBJ1-5, with 7 bases identical to TRBD1. Germline V lookup: CDR1 LGHNA, CDR2 YNFKEQ. CDR3 length equals 17 residues. The V and J ends lost 0 bases and 4 bases, in that order; junction bases with no gene match: 9.